These T cell receptor beta chains were read from a single sample in a study of CD8+ T cells in alopecia areata. Profiling relied on immunoSEQ multiplex PCR, and the TCRdb table lists in-frame clones only, not all of them. The table has approximately 130,000 clones, roughly 50% seen once. The sequenced sample consisted of NKG2D-low CD8+ T cells sorted from blood. The receptors derive from a human donor with alopecia areata. The CDR3 runs from the conserved cysteine through the conserved F or W. The D gene is left open where the match is weak. Part of the rows lack a size; the others show once, few, many or a class for expanded clones.

d_gene	v_gene	j_gene	abundance	CDR3aa	CDR3nt
TRBD1	TRBV23-1	TRBJ1-2	NA	CALIGDRNYGYTF	TGCGCCCTCATCGGGGACAGAAACTATGGCTACACCTTC
NA	TRBV9	TRBJ1-5	NA	CASSVGNNQPQHF	TGTGCCAGCAGCGTAGGGAACAATCAGCCCCAGCATTTT
NA	TRBV29-1	TRBJ2-3	few	CSVDQPAGTARSDTQYF	TGCAGCGTTGACCAACCAGCCGGGACGGCTCGATCAGATACGCAGTATTTT
NA	TRBV29-1	TRBJ2-3	few	CSVEGRTSTDTQYF	TGCAGCGTTGAGGGTCGGACTAGCACAGATACGCAGTATTTT
NA	TRBV4-1	TRBJ2-7	NA	CASSLDSGQSYEQYF	TGCGCCAGCAGCCTAGATTCTGGACAGTCCTACGAGCAGTACTTC
NA	TRBV11-3	TRBJ1-4	NA	CASSADGWEKLFF	TGTGCCAGCAGCGCGGACGGGTGGGAAAAACTGTTTTTT
TRBD2	TRBV2	TRBJ2-2	NA	CASSEGRLAKKGELFF	TGTGCCAGCAGTGAAGGGCGACTAGCGAAAAAGGGGGAGCTGTTTTTT
NA	TRBV19	TRBJ2-3	few	CASSGDTQYF	TGTGCCAGTAGTGGCGATACGCAGTATTTT
TRBD1	TRBV27	TRBJ2-1	few	CASSRGTAYNEQFF	TGTGCCAGCAGTAGAGGGACAGCTTACAATGAGCAGTTCTTC
TRBD2	TRBV29-1	TRBJ2-1	NA	CSVQAGADNEQFF	TGCAGCGTTCAAGCGGGAGCTGACAATGAGCAGTTCTTC
TRBD2	TRBV4-1	TRBJ2-7	NA	CASSQEGTSVIYEQYF	TGCGCCAGCAGCCAAGAAGGGACTAGCGTCATCTACGAGCAGTACTTC
NA	TRBV14	TRBJ2-7	NA	CASSQDGEQYF	TGTGCCAGCAGCCAAGACGGGGAGCAGTACTTC
NA	TRBV29-1	TRBJ2-7	NA	CSVLPGTLTYEQYF	TGCAGCGTCCTCCCCGGGACACTTACCTACGAGCAGTACTTC
NA	TRBV29-1	TRBJ2-2	few	CSVGISNTGELFF	TGCAGCGTTGGAATCTCGAACACCGGGGAGCTGTTTTTT
NA	TRBV10-2	TRBJ2-3	once	CASSDGDTQYF	TGCGCCAGCAGTGATGGGGATACGCAGTATTTT
NA	TRBV29-1	TRBJ1-3	NA	CSVEVGYSGNTIYF	TGCAGCGTTGAAGTCGGCTACTCTGGAAACACCATATATTTT
NA	TRBV29-1	TRBJ1-4	NA	CSVVSGQDEKLFF	TGCAGCGTTGTTTCAGGGCAGGATGAAAAACTGTTTTTT
NA	TRBV6-5	TRBJ2-3	NA	CASSYSDTPGTDTQYF	TGTGCCAGCAGTTACTCGGACACCCCGGGGACAGATACGCAGTATTTT
NA	TRBV29-1	TRBJ1-2	few	CSLIDSNYGYTF	TGCAGCCTTATTGACAGCAACTATGGCTACACCTTC
NA	TRBV27	TRBJ2-7	NA	CATRDQGYEQYF	TGTGCCACCCGGGACCAGGGCTACGAGCAGTACTTC
TRBD1	TRBV7-9	TRBJ1-2	many	CASSVTGDYGYTF	TGTGCCAGCAGCGTGACAGGGGACTATGGCTACACCTTC
NA	TRBV29-1	TRBJ2-7	few	CSVVGGQNLQSYEQYF	TGCAGCGTTGTGGGGGGGCAGAACCTCCAGTCCTACGAGCAGTACTTC